A selection of T cell receptor beta chains follows, all from one sample in a study of T cell responses to AZD1222 COVID-19 vaccine. Assay: immunoSEQ multiplex PCR; the TCRdb copy retains only in-frame clones and omits some. The repertoire consists of over 150,000 clones, with 70% to 90% occurring once and the leading ten covering about 4.3%. The sequencing used peripheral blood, collected 28 days after the second AZD1222 dose. These receptor sequences come from an adult who received the AZD1222 COVID-19 vaccine. Each CDR3 is given with its conserved first and last residue. A D gene is named only where the DNA matches it firmly. The size entry is marked missing in some rows and otherwise reads once, few, many or a size class.

V: TRBV7-9
D: NA
size: NA
J: TRBJ2-7
DNA: TGTGCCAGCAGCTTAGGACCCCACCAAACCTACGAGCAGTACTTC
CDR3: CASSLGPHQTYEQYF

V: TRBV4-3
D: NA
size: NA
J: TRBJ2-6
DNA: TGCGCCAGCAGCCAAGAAACGGCAGGGCCCCGCTCTGGGGCCAACGTCCTGACTTTC
CDR3: CASSQETAGPRSGANVLTF

V: TRBV18
D: NA
size: NA
J: TRBJ2-5
DNA: TGTGCCAGCTCACCTTATAAGGGCCCTCAAGAGACCCAGTACTTC
CDR3: CASSPYKGPQETQYF

V: TRBV30
D: NA
size: NA
J: TRBJ2-6
DNA: TGTGCCTGGAGTGTAGGCTGGGGCCTAAGTTCTGGGGCCAACGTCCTGACTTTC
CDR3: CAWSVGWGLSSGANVLTF

V: TRBV4-2
D: TRBD1
size: NA
J: TRBJ2-5
DNA: TGTGCCAGCAGCCAGAAATCCGGGACAGGGGGAGAGACCCAGTACTTC
CDR3: CASSQKSGTGGETQYF

V: TRBV5-1
D: TRBD2
size: few
J: TRBJ2-3
DNA: TGCGCCAGCAGCTCAAATAGCGGGGGGGCGGCAGATACGCAGTATTTT
CDR3: CASSSNSGGAADTQYF

V: TRBV3-1/TRBV3-2
D: TRBD1
size: NA
J: TRBJ1-1
DNA: TGTGCCAGCAGCCGCCGACAGGGGACTGAAGCTTTCTTT
CDR3: CASSRRQGTEAFF

V: TRBV7-9
D: NA
size: NA
J: TRBJ2-6
DNA: TGTGCCAGCAGCTCGCCCTCAGGGGTTGGGGCCAACGTCCTGACTTTC
CDR3: CASSSPSGVGANVLTF

V: TRBV4-1
D: NA
size: NA
J: TRBJ1-3
DNA: TGCGCCAGCAGCCGCGAAGGCTCAGGAAACACCATATATTTT
CDR3: CASSREGSGNTIYF

V: TRBV5-1
D: TRBD1
size: NA
J: TRBJ2-5
DNA: TGCGCCAGCAGCTTTGGCGGGACAGGGGGCCAAGAGACCCAGTACTTC
CDR3: CASSFGGTGGQETQYF

V: TRBV18
D: TRBD2
size: once
J: TRBJ2-3
DNA: TGTGCCAGCTCACCACTGCTAGCGGGGGGGCCTACAGATACGCAGTATTTT
CDR3: CASSPLLAGGPTDTQYF

V: TRBV30
D: NA
size: NA
J: TRBJ2-6
DNA: TGTGCCTGGAAGGTGGCTGGGGCCAACGTCCTGACTTTC
CDR3: CAWKVAGANVLTF

V: TRBV5-6
D: NA
size: NA
J: TRBJ2-6
DNA: TGTGCCAGCAGCTCAGCCGAGTTTGTAGGGGCCAACGTCCTGACTTTC
CDR3: CASSSAEFVGANVLTF

V: TRBV6-6
D: TRBD1
size: NA
J: TRBJ1-2
DNA: TGTGCCAGCAGGGGAGGGGACAGTTATGGCTACACCTTC
CDR3: CASRGGDSYGYTF

V: TRBV11-3
D: TRBD2
size: NA
J: TRBJ2-3
DNA: TGTGCCAGCAGCCCCGCCGGGACTAGCGGGGCAGATACGCAGTATTTT
CDR3: CASSPAGTSGADTQYF

V: TRBV21-1
D: NA
size: NA
J: TRBJ1-4
DNA: TGTGCCAGCAGCAAAGTCGAATGCCCTCGGGGGGCGATTAGGGCGGTCTTAGAGGAAAAACTGTTTTTT
CDR3: CASSKVECPRGAIRAVLEEKLFF

V: TRBV25-1
D: NA
size: NA
J: TRBJ1-2
DNA: TGTGCCAGCAGTGAATTGGACAGCGGAACGTATGGCTACACCTTC
CDR3: CASSELDSGTYGYTF

V: TRBV15
D: TRBD1
size: NA
J: TRBJ1-5
DNA: TGTGCCACCAGCAGAGGAGGACAGGGTGTCCAGCCCCAGCATTTT
CDR3: CATSRGGQGVQPQHF

V: TRBV2
D: NA
size: NA
J: TRBJ2-2
DNA: TGTGCCAGCAGTGACGAGGGGCTATGGAACACCGGGGAGCTGTTTTTT
CDR3: CASSDEGLWNTGELFF

V: TRBV30
D: TRBD1
size: NA
J: TRBJ1-5
DNA: TGTGCCTGGGGACAGGGTGGGTTTAGCAATCAGCCCCAGCATTTT
CDR3: CAWGQGGFSNQPQHF

V: TRBV27
D: NA
size: NA
J: TRBJ1-2
DNA: TGTGCCAGCATAGCTCCAGTAGGCTACACCTTC
CDR3: CASIAPVGYTF

V: TRBV27
D: NA
size: NA
J: TRBJ1-5
DNA: TGTGCCACCAGCCTTACAGGGAGCGGACAGCCCCAGCATTTT
CDR3: CATSLTGSGQPQHF

V: TRBV30
D: TRBD1
size: NA
J: TRBJ2-7
DNA: TGTGCCTGGAGTGACCGGACAGGCGCTAAGCAGTACTTC
CDR3: CAWSDRTGAKQYF

V: TRBV30
D: TRBD2
size: NA
J: TRBJ2-3
DNA: TGTGCCTGGTCCCCTGGATTACTCTGGACTAGCGGGGGGGCGAAACGTCCGGAAGATACGCAGTATTTT
CDR3: CAWSPGLLWTSGGAKRPEDTQYF

V: TRBV29-1
D: NA
size: NA
J: TRBJ1-1
DNA: TGCAGCGTTTACACCGAGAACACTGAAGCTTTCTTT
CDR3: CSVYTENTEAFF

V: TRBV29-1
D: NA
size: NA
J: TRBJ1-2
DNA: TGCAGCGTTGAAGGATTTCCCCAGGATGGCTACACCTTC
CDR3: CSVEGFPQDGYTF

V: TRBV30
D: NA
size: once
J: TRBJ1-1
DNA: TGTGCCTGGAGACCCCTCCAGGGGTTGGCTGAAGCTTTCTTT
CDR3: CAWRPLQGLAEAFF

V: TRBV7-2
D: NA
size: NA
J: TRBJ1-2
DNA: TGTGCCAGCAGCTTAGACGGGGTGTATGGCTACACCTTC
CDR3: CASSLDGVYGYTF

V: TRBV9
D: TRBD1
size: once
J: TRBJ1-4
DNA: TGTGCCAGCAGCGTAGCAGGGGGAGAAAAACTGTTTTTT
CDR3: CASSVAGGEKLFF

V: TRBV6-5
D: NA
size: NA
J: TRBJ2-3
DNA: TGTGCCAGCCTTGGAGGGCCGCAGGCAGATACGCAGTATTTT
CDR3: CASLGGPQADTQYF

V: TRBV19
D: TRBD1
size: NA
J: TRBJ1-6
DNA: TGTGCCAGTAGTATAGCTGGGGGACAGAATTCACCCCTCCACTTT
CDR3: CASSIAGGQNSPLHF

V: TRBV7-8
D: TRBD2
size: NA
J: TRBJ2-1
DNA: TGTGCCAGCAGCTTAGGACCCGAGTGGACTAGCGGGGGGGATGACTGGTACAATGAGCAGTTCTTC
CDR3: CASSLGPEWTSGGDDWYNEQFF

V: TRBV6-5
D: NA
size: NA
J: TRBJ1-5
DNA: TGTGCCAGCAGTTACGATAGGACGCAGCCCCAGCATTTT
CDR3: CASSYDRTQPQHF

V: TRBV5-1
D: TRBD1
size: NA
J: TRBJ2-5
DNA: TGCGCCAGCAGCACGGGACAGCCTGTTCAAGAGACCCAGTACTTC
CDR3: CASSTGQPVQETQYF

V: TRBV6-5
D: NA
size: NA
J: TRBJ1-2
DNA: TGTGCCAGCAGTTACTCGGTTTGGCAGAGCTATTACACCTTC
CDR3: CASSYSVWQSYYTF

V: TRBV10-3
D: TRBD1
size: NA
J: TRBJ2-7
DNA: TGTGCCATCAGGACAGGGCGAGACTACGAGCAGTACTTC
CDR3: CAIRTGRDYEQYF

V: TRBV4-2
D: TRBD1
size: once
J: TRBJ1-4
DNA: TGTGCCAGCAGCCAAGTTGGGACAGGGGGGCGAACTAATGAAAAACTGTTTTTT
CDR3: CASSQVGTGGRTNEKLFF

V: TRBV18
D: NA
size: NA
J: TRBJ1-2
DNA: TGTGCCAGCTCACCACCGTTGGAGACAGGCACGAAGGGCTACACCTTC
CDR3: CASSPPLETGTKGYTF

V: TRBV3-1/TRBV3-2
D: NA
size: NA
J: TRBJ1-5
DNA: TGTGCCAGCAGCGATGGCACGGGGACCGCTATGCCCCAGCATTTT
CDR3: CASSDGTGTAMPQHF

V: TRBV9
D: NA
size: NA
J: TRBJ2-7
DNA: TGTGCCAGCAGCGTAGGGACACATAACCTCGGGGGCTCCTACGAGCAGTACTTC
CDR3: CASSVGTHNLGGSYEQYF

V: TRBV5-1
D: NA
size: NA
J: TRBJ1-2
DNA: TGCGCCAGCAGCGCGGGGGGCAGCTTCTATGGCTACACCTTC
CDR3: CASSAGGSFYGYTF

V: TRBV27
D: TRBD1
size: NA
J: TRBJ2-7
DNA: TGTGCCAGCAGTCACCGGGACAGTGTGGATGAGCAGTACTTC
CDR3: CASSHRDSVDEQYF

V: TRBV3-1/TRBV3-2
D: NA
size: NA
J: TRBJ1-1
DNA: TGTGCCAGCAGCCTTTCCAGGGGCACTGAAGCTTTCTTT
CDR3: CASSLSRGTEAFF

V: TRBV19
D: NA
size: NA
J: TRBJ1-2
DNA: TGTGCCAGTAGCCAGGGGAAACGCTACACCTTC
CDR3: CASSQGKRYTF

V: TRBV7-8
D: NA
size: NA
J: TRBJ2-7
DNA: TGTGCCAGCAGCTTTCCAGACACCGACGAGCAGTACTTC
CDR3: CASSFPDTDEQYF

V: TRBV9
D: NA
size: NA
J: TRBJ2-2
DNA: TGTGCCAGCAGCGTAGTAGGCAGGTTGAACACCGGGGAGCTGTTTTTT
CDR3: CASSVVGRLNTGELFF

V: TRBV12-5
D: TRBD1
size: NA
J: TRBJ1-6
DNA: TGTGCTAGTGGAGGGGGGACAGTTAATTCACCCCTCCACTTT
CDR3: CASGGGTVNSPLHF

V: TRBV27
D: NA
size: once
J: TRBJ1-5
DNA: TGTGCCAGCAGTTTCCCAGGACAGCCCCAGCATTTT
CDR3: CASSFPGQPQHF

V: TRBV23-1
D: TRBD1
size: NA
J: TRBJ2-1
DNA: TGCGCCAGCAGTCGGACAGGGAAAAGGGAATACAATGAGCAGTTCTTC
CDR3: CASSRTGKREYNEQFF

V: TRBV29-1
D: NA
size: NA
J: TRBJ1-2
DNA: TGCAGCGTTGAAGGGGGGACGGCAAATGGCTACACCTTC
CDR3: CSVEGGTANGYTF

V: TRBV6-2/TRBV6-3
D: NA
size: NA
J: TRBJ1-1
DNA: TGTGCCAGCAGTTACTCTCGCGTGACTGAAGCTTTCTTT
CDR3: CASSYSRVTEAFF

V: TRBV14
D: TRBD1
size: NA
J: TRBJ1-2
DNA: TGTGCCAGCAGCCAAGAAAACAGGGGATTGGGTGGCTACACCTTC
CDR3: CASSQENRGLGGYTF

V: TRBV6-6
D: NA
size: NA
J: TRBJ1-1
DNA: TGTGCCAGCTTCGTCCCTGACACTGAAGCTTTCTTT
CDR3: CASFVPDTEAFF

V: TRBV24-1
D: NA
size: many
J: TRBJ1-1
DNA: TGTGCCACCAGTGATACAGCCCAGTCGAGGACTGAAGCTTTCTTT
CDR3: CATSDTAQSRTEAFF